This T cell receptor beta chain was identified during a study of post-analysis software for immune sequencing data. Overall study: Disease trajectories encompassed relapsing-remitting, secondary progressive and progressive-relapsing multiple sclerosis. Findings and caveats of the study: Strong same-batch co-clustering of samples appeared with F measure clustering. Significantly lower normalized Chao1 diversity was found in patients with multiple sclerosis relative to controls. About 5 TRBV segments were significantly more frequent in patients than in controls. TRBV5-6, TRBV5-1 and TRBV20-1 were among these segments.

Prepared TCR beta cDNA libraries contained unique molecular identifiers. Starting from about 1 to 10 million T cells, the study yielded roughly 0.5 million cDNA molecules. TCRdb reprocessed the PCR reads with MiXCR, giving one entry per CDR3 protein. The sample yields about 500,000 distinct CDR3 sequences, around 40% seen once. Germline lookup yields CDR1 MNHEY and CDR2 SMNVEV (reference sequence). This CDR3 is built from 16 residues. The germline V and J ends were trimmed by 3 bases and 0 bases, with 14 bases remaining between them. For this clonotype: Its antigen is not known.

The chain employs TRBV27 and TRBJ1-1; D is undetermined. This receptor was identified in a girl aged 10 to 17 with multiple sclerosis. The material sequenced was blood. The CDR3 DNA reads TGTGCCAGCAGTTTTGGGAAGCCTACCTTGAACACTGAAGCTTTCTTT. Its translation is CASSFGKPTLNTEAFF.